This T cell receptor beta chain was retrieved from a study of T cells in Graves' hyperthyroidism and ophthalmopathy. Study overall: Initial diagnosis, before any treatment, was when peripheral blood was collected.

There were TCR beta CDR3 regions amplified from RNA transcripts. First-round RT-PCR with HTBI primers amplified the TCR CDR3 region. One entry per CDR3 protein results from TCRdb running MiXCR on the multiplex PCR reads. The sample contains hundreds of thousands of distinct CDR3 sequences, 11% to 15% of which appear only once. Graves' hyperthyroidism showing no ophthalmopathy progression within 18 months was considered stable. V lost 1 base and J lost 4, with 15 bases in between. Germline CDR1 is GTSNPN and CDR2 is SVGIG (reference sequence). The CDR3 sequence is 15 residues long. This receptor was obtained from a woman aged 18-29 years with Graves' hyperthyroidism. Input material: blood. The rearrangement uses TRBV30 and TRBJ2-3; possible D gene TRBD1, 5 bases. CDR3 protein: CAWSGRAAQADTQYF. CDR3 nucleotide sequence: TGTGCCTGGAGTGGCAGGGCCGCACAGGCAGATACGCAGTATTTT.